The clone carrying this T cell receptor beta chain was seen only once. Sorted subsets were amplified in replicate PCRs using around 0.2 ug DNA, 30,000 to 35,000 T cell genomes. The protocol was immunoSEQ multiplex PCR, while the TCRdb copy is restricted to in-frame clones and leaves out a portion. The table lists 1.5 million to 1.9 million clones, 98% of them singletons, with roughly 0.42% in the top ten. This sample was included in a study of shared clonotypes between healthy human individuals. Germline CDR1 and CDR2: SGHRS and YFSETQ. CDR3 length: 15 residues. Germline trimming cut 4 bases from V and 0 bases from J; bases unmatched to any gene: 7.

The V call is TRBV5-1, the J call TRBJ2-7; 7 nucleotides agree with TRBD1. This clonotype originated in a man younger than 40 in good health. The specimen was naive CD4+ T cells sorted from blood. Subset in this sample: CD45RA+ positively selected. The CDR3 DNA reads TGCGCCAGCAGCGCACAGGGGCAGCTCTCCTACGAGCAGTACTTC. It specifies CASSAQGQLSYEQYF. Together with reference TRBV5-1 and TRBJ2-7, the CDR3 gives the full variable domain: KAGVTQTPRYLIKTRGQQVTLSCSPISGHRSVSWYQQTPGQGLQFLFEYFSETQRNKGNFPGRFSGRQFSNSRSEMNVSTLELGDSALYLCASSAQGQLSYEQYFGPGTRLTVT.